What follows is one T cell receptor beta chain and its context. The table came from immunoSEQ multiplex PCR; TCRdb's copy has only in-frame clones and leaves some out. The table includes approximately 460,000 clones, 80% to 90% detected once. The data originate from a study of blood T cell repertoires in COVID-19. Study information: Sample material is recorded as cDNA or gDNA derived from T cells, B-cell-depleted T cells, or PBMCs.

Germline CDR1 and CDR2: MNHEY and SVGAGI. CDR3 length equals 14 residues. Between the trimmed V and J ends, which lost 6 bases and 2 bases, there was a span of 14 bases. Material: peripheral blood. The receptor was isolated from a man between 18 and 35 years old with COVID-19, enrolled during active disease. The chain recombines TRBV6-5 with TRBJ2-7; weak D call: TRBD1 (5 bases). The CDR3 DNA sequence: TGTGCCAGCAGGCCCCGACAGTCTCCCTACGAGCAGTACTTC. It codes for CASRPRQSPYEQYF.